This T cell receptor (beta chain) was sequenced in a study of spatial heterogeneity in lung cancer. Overall study: Donors were about 70 untreated early-stage non-small cell lung cancer patients. The mean occurrence of each unique TCR and UMI combination in raw reads exceeded nine.

Every individual TCR cDNA molecule carried its own unique molecular identifier, which allowed correction of PCR and sequencing errors. One entry per CDR3 protein, called by TCRdb with MiXCR from the 5' RACE reads. The sample includes about 15,000 distinct CDR3 sequences, 5.5% to 7% of them seen just once. V was shortened by 4 bases and J by 2 bases, with 4 bases between the two germline ends. The CDR3 covers 12 residues. CDR1 SNHLY and CDR2 FYNNEI come from the germline V gene. The time point: blood at routine non-recurrence follow-up after resection. From tumor, nontumor lung or frozen PBMC, whole RNA was taken unsorted for sequencing.

The sample was PBMCs, taken at follow-up. The sequence was obtained from a male donor with early-stage non-small cell lung cancer. The chain employs TRBV2 and TRBJ2-3, with unresolved D. This CDR3 reads CASSGITDTQYF. CDR3 nucleotide sequence: TGTGCCAGCAGTGGGATCACAGATACGCAGTATTTT.